This passage covers 29 T cell receptor beta chains from one sample sequenced in a study of identical twins. TCRdb reanalysed the 5' RACE reads using MiXCR and keeps one entry per CDR3 protein. The table records 400,000 to 500,000 distinct CDR3 sequences, under 20% of them present only once. The sequenced sample consisted of naive T cells sorted from blood. The receptor source for this set is a man over 45 in good health.

V is TRBV27 and J is TRBJ2-3; 13 bases are a match to TRBD2. V trimming: 6 bases; J trimming: 1 base; junction bases outside the gene matches: 13. This CDR3 is built from 19 residues. CDR1 and CDR2 (germline): MNHEY, SMNVEV (reference sequence). The CDR3 reads CASSPRGLAGRRGTDTQYF. The CDR3 DNA reads as TGTGCCAGCAGCCCAAGGGGACTAGCGGGAAGAAGGGGCACAGATACGCAGTATTTT.

This clonotype was recorded many times. The chain combines TRBV7-2 with TRBJ1-4; D is possibly TRBD1 (6 bases). With 1 base removed from V and 10 bases from J, the gap between germline ends came to 10 bases. CDR3 size: 13 residues. CDR1 is SGHTA, CDR2 FQGNSA, per germline. Here the CDR3 reads CASSLGRGGKLFF. The CDR3 coding sequence is TGTGCCAGCAGCTTAGGCAGGGGCGGAAAACTGTTTTTT. The full variable domain, with the rest looked up from reference TRBV7-2 and TRBJ1-4, is GAGVSQSPSNKVTEKGKDVELRCDPISGHTALYWYRQSLGQGLEFLIYFQGNSAPDKSGLPSDRFSAERTGGSVSTLTIQRTQQEDSAVYLCASSLGRGGKLFFGSGTQLSVL.

This clonotype showed up many times. One end of the junction varies from germline; a read error may be responsible. CDR3 region: CASSQDRPYEQYF. The CDR3 nucleotides are TGTGCCAGCAGCCAGGACAGACCCTACGAGCAGTACTTC. This chain connects TRBV4-3 to TRBJ2-7; D might be TRBD1 (6 bases). Germline CDR1 and CDR2: LGHNA and YSLEER. The CDR3 totals 13 residues.

This clonotype showed up just a few times. The V call is TRBV5-1, the J call TRBJ1-4, with 9 bases lining up with TRBD1. Looked up from germline, CDR1 is SGHRS and CDR2 is YFSETQ. V gave up 3 bases and J gave up 7 bases; unmatched junction bases: 4. This CDR3 has 14 amino acids. DNA of the CDR3: TGCGCCAGCAGCTCCGGACAGGGGCTTGAAAAACTGTTTTTT. It encodes CASSSGQGLEKLFF.

V and J are TRBV11-2 and TRBJ2-1, with D perhaps TRBD1 (5 bases). The CDR3 totals 16 residues. Trimming cost V 3 bases and J 3 bases, with 15 bases left between them. CDR1 SGHAT and CDR2 FQNNGV come from the germline V gene. The CDR3 DNA is TGTGCCAGCAGCTTGAGGCCGGCAGGGAACTACAATGAGCAGTTCTTC. Residues: CASSLRPAGNYNEQFF.

This clonotype was recorded many times. J is TRBJ2-5 and V is TRBV20-1; the D is unclear. This CDR3 has 15 residues. Trimming pared 0 bases from V and 1 base from J, leaving 12 bases between. The V gene's germline CDR1 is DFQATT and CDR2 SNEGSKA (reference sequence). CDR3 DNA sequence: TGCAGTGCTAGAGATGCGGCAGCCATCCAAGAGACCCAGTACTTC. It is translated as CSARDAAAIQETQYF.

J is TRBJ2-3 and V is TRBV4-1; D remains unclear. This CDR3 spans 13 amino acids. V lost 3 bases to trimming and J lost 8 bases, with 12 bases between them. Germline CDR1 and CDR2: MGHRA and YSYEKL. The CDR3 DNA reads as TGCGCCAGCAGCCAGGGATCAGGTGGTACGCAGTATTTT. This codes for CASSQGSGGTQYF.

There are a few counts of this clonotype. The rearrangement joins TRBV20-1 to TRBJ2-1, with 11 bases lining up with TRBD2. CDR3 length: 16 residues. CDR1 is DFQATT and CDR2 is SNEGSKA in the germline V gene (reference sequence). J lost 6 bases, V lost 5 bases, and 12 bases had no gene match. The CDR3 bases are TGCAGTGCTCACAACCTCCTAGCGGGAGGAGCCAATGAGCAGTTCTTC. Amino acid sequence: CSAHNLLAGGANEQFF.

This clonotype was recorded a few times. This sequence joins TRBV5-1 and TRBJ2-5; D assignment may be TRBD1 or TRBD2 (6 bases each). Deletions cut 0 bases from V and 4 bases from J, with 16 bases between. This CDR3 has 16 residues. CDR1 is SGHRS, CDR2 YFSETQ, per germline. CDR3 amino acids: CASSLDFTGRRETQYF. The CDR3, as DNA: TGCGCCAGCAGCTTGGACTTCACAGGGAGGCGAGAGACCCAGTACTTC.

About this clonotype: A read error may explain this, as a much larger clone is one base away. CDR3 sequence: CASSATGDTEAFF. The CDR3, as DNA: TGTGCCAGCAGTGCGACAGGGGACACTGAAGCTTTCTTT. The chain couples TRBV12-3 or TRBV12-4 to TRBJ1-1; 8 positions match TRBD1. The V gene end was trimmed by 5 bases and the J gene end by 3 bases; junction bases not matched to a gene: 2. The CDR3 runs to 13 residues.

The DNA for the CDR3 is TGTGCCATCAGTGAGGGTCCGACAGGGGTTTCACCCCTCCACTTT. Translated, it gives CAISEGPTGVSPLHF. V and J are TRBV10-3 and TRBJ1-6, with TRBD1 matching 8 bases. Germline CDR1 ENHRY, CDR2 SYGVKD. J gave up 9 bases and V 2 bases, and 6 bases lay outside the gene matches. The CDR3 is 15 amino acids.

The rearrangement uses TRBV5-5 and TRBJ2-4, with D maybe TRBD2 (6 bases). Trimming stripped 3 bases from V and 0 bases from J, with 16 bases between. The CDR3 is 17 amino acids. Germline V lookup: CDR1 SGHKS, CDR2 YYEKEE (reference sequence). CDR3 loop: CASSWEVGSVAKNIQYF. The CDR3, as DNA: TGTGCCAGCAGCTGGGAGGTCGGCAGCGTAGCCAAAAACATTCAGTACTTC.

This clonotype showed up just a few times. The CDR3 is CASSLSPREQYF. For the CDR3, the DNA is TGTGCCAGCAGTTTATCGCCGCGCGAGCAGTACTTC. The chain recombines TRBV28 with TRBJ2-7, with D uncertain. Germline-derived CDR1 and CDR2 are MDHEN and SYDVKM. V was pared by 1 base and J by 6 bases, with 7 bases between. The CDR3 is 12 residues long.

The V gene is TRBV6-1, the J gene TRBJ2-1; 13 positions match TRBD2. The CDR3 is 16 amino acids. Germline V gene lookup returns CDR1 MNHNS and CDR2 SASEGT. The junction had 6 bases not matched to a gene; V was cut back by 6 bases and J by 4 bases. The CDR3 spells CASRRTSGRWYNEQFF. In DNA form, the CDR3 reads TGTGCCAGCAGACGGACTAGCGGGAGATGGTACAATGAGCAGTTCTTC.

This clonotype has only a few counts. The CDR3 coding sequence is TGTGCCAGCAGTTATGGATCTAGCGGGGACAGCACAGATACGCAGTATTTT. It translates to CASSYGSSGDSTDTQYF. The chain joins TRBV6-2 or TRBV6-3 to TRBJ2-3; 9 bases line up with TRBD2. The CDR3 runs to 17 residues. Germline CDR1 is MNHEY and CDR2 is SVGEGT. V lost 3 bases, J lost 0 bases, and 7 bases stayed unmatched.

The J gene is TRBJ2-3, the V gene TRBV10-3, with D hard to call. Per the germline V gene, CDR1 is ENHRY and CDR2 is SYGVKD. The germline V and J ends were trimmed by 5 bases and 6 bases, with 9 bases remaining between them. The CDR3 has 12 amino acids. The CDR3 nucleotides are TGTGCCATCAGTCCAAGGGTCGATACGCAGTATTTT. Translation gives CAISPRVDTQYF.

This chain joins TRBV6-1 and TRBJ1-1, with D possibly TRBD1 on 5 matching bases. The CDR3 is 15 residues long. CDR1 and CDR2 (germline): MNHNS, SASEGT. V was clipped by 5 bases and J by 0 bases, with 13 bases between them. The CDR3 here is CASSKDTYMNTEAFF. The DNA for the CDR3 is TGTGCCAGCAGTAAGGACACCTACATGAACACTGAAGCTTTCTTT.

The genes are TRBV4-2 and TRBJ1-2; the match to TRBD1 covers 7 bases. This CDR3 contains 16 residues. Germline V gene data show CDR1 as LGHNA and CDR2 as YNFKEQ. J lost 2 bases, V lost 0 bases, and 6 bases had no gene match. The CDR3 loop reads CASSQEGGQLNYGYTF. The CDR3 coding sequence is TGTGCCAGCAGCCAAGAAGGGGGCCAGCTAAACTATGGCTACACCTTC.

This clonotype came up a few times. This rearrangement joins TRBV7-9 to TRBJ2-7; D is unresolved. The CDR3 totals 14 residues. V lost 2 bases, J lost 1 base, and 9 bases lay in between. Germline CDR1 reads SEHNR; CDR2 reads FQNEAQ (reference sequence). CDR3 region: CASSLSAESYEQYF. The CDR3 DNA is TGTGCCAGCAGCTTATCGGCGGAGTCCTACGAGCAGTACTTC.

The genes are TRBV12-3 or TRBV12-4 and TRBJ1-1; perhaps TRBD1 as D (5 bases). This CDR3 spans 11 amino acids. V lost 4 bases, J lost 10 bases, and 10 bases lay in between. DNA of the CDR3: TGTGCCAGCAGTTGGGGGGAAAGAGCTTTCTTT. It specifies CASSWGERAFF.

V and J are TRBV19 and TRBJ2-1, with 12 bases lining up with TRBD2. The germline CDR1 and CDR2 sequences are LNHDA and SQIVND (reference sequence). CDR3 length: 17 amino acids. The trim removed 6 bases at V and 5 bases at J, leaving 11 bases unmatched. CDR3 amino acids: CASRRGLAGGPDNEQFF. The DNA for the CDR3 is TGTGCCAGTAGGAGGGGTCTAGCGGGAGGGCCTGACAATGAGCAGTTCTTC.

This clonotype was counted only a few times. This sequence joins TRBV20-1 and TRBJ2-1; 9 nucleotides match TRBD1. The CDR3 runs 15 residues. CDR1 is DFQATT, CDR2 SNEGSKA, per germline (reference sequence). V shed 6 bases, J shed 6 bases, and the junction held 12 bases outside the gene matches. The CDR3, as DNA: TGCAGTGCCCGGGAATTCCCGACAGGGGGCAATGAGCAGTTCTTC. Translation: CSAREFPTGGNEQFF.

The chain employs TRBV7-9 and TRBJ1-2; no clear D. The germline V gene has CDR1 SEHNR and CDR2 FQNEAQ (reference sequence). Trimming took off 3 bases at V and 0 bases at J, with 8 bases between the two ends. This CDR3 has 14 amino acids. CDR3 residues: CASSFIQTNYGYTF. CDR3 DNA sequence: TGTGCCAGCAGCTTCATACAGACTAACTATGGCTACACCTTC.

This clonotype was counted only a few times. This chain uses TRBV15 with TRBJ2-1; possible D gene TRBD2, 6 bases. With 4 bases removed from V and 7 bases from J, the gap between germline ends came to 17 bases. CDR1 is LNHNV, CDR2 YYDKDF, per germline (reference sequence). The CDR3 runs to 15 residues. CDR3 in amino acids: CATSNLDYAANEQFF. CDR3 in DNA: TGTGCCACCAGCAATTTGGACTACGCGGCGAATGAGCAGTTCTTC.

This clonotype occurred a few times. The CDR3 is CASSPRTGNYGYTF. The CDR3 DNA reads as TGTGCCAGCAGCCCCCGGACAGGAAACTATGGCTACACCTTC. The chain links TRBV11-2 to TRBJ1-2; 7 bases are a match to TRBD1. This CDR3 is built from 14 residues. Germline V gene data show CDR1 as SGHAT and CDR2 as FQNNGV. With 5 bases clipped from V and 2 bases from J, the junction kept 5 bases outside the gene matches. Drawing the rest from reference TRBV11-2 and TRBJ1-2, the complete variable domain is EAGVAQSPRYKIIEKRQSVAFWCNPISGHATLYWYQQILGQGPKLLIQFQNNGVVDDSQLPKDRFSAERLKGVDSTLKIQPAKLEDSAVYLCASSPRTGNYGYTFGSGTRLTVV.

In this sample, this clonotype turned up many times. The rearrangement links TRBV5-1 to TRBJ1-1; TRBD1 matches at 8 bases. Germline V gene lookup returns CDR1 SGHRS and CDR2 YFSETQ. V gave up 4 bases and J gave up 5 bases; unmatched junction bases: 10. CDR3 length: 15 amino acids. Written as DNA, the CDR3 is TGCGCCAGCAGCGGGAGTCAGGGGGCCGGAACTGAAGCTTTCTTT. Translation gives CASSGSQGAGTEAFF. Combining the CDR3 with reference TRBV5-1 and TRBJ1-1 gives the whole variable domain KAGVTQTPRYLIKTRGQQVTLSCSPISGHRSVSWYQQTPGQGLQFLFEYFSETQRNKGNFPGRFSGRQFSNSRSEMNVSTLELGDSALYLCASSGSQGAGTEAFFGQGTRLTVV.

V is TRBV7-2 and J is TRBJ2-1; TRBD1 agrees at 8 bases. Germline trimming cut 4 bases from V and 9 bases from J; bases unmatched to any gene: 2. Germline lookup yields CDR1 SGHTA and CDR2 FQGNSA. The CDR3 runs 12 residues. The CDR3 DNA is TGTGCCAGCAGCTCCGGACAGGGTGAGCAGTTCTTC. It translates to CASSSGQGEQFF.

This chain uses TRBV18 with TRBJ2-2; TRBD1 matches 7 bases. Trimming at V came to 3 bases and at J to 5 bases, leaving 6 bases not matched to a gene. The CDR3 has 15 residues. The V gene's germline CDR1 is KGHSH and CDR2 LQKENI. DNA of the CDR3: TGTGCCAGCTCACCCGACAGGGCTGGGACCGGGGAGCTGTTTTTT. Protein product: CASSPDRAGTGELFF.

This chain uses TRBV20-1 with TRBJ1-5, with D possibly matching TRBD1 (5 bases). The CDR3 has 13 residues. Trimming took 2 bases from V and 4 from J, leaving 9 bases between them. From germline, CDR1 is DFQATT and CDR2 SNEGSKA (reference sequence). CDR3 sequence reads: CSARPDTNQPQHF. The CDR3 region has the DNA TGCAGTGCTAGACCGGACACAAATCAGCCCCAGCATTTT.